This T cell receptor beta chain comes out of a study of shared clonotypes between healthy human individuals. The germline gives CDR1 MDHEN, CDR2 SYDVKM. This CDR3 is built from 12 residues. Trimming took 2 bases from V and 6 from J, leaving 8 bases between them. Clones were read by immunoSEQ multiplex PCR, and TCRdb kept only the in-frame ones, dropping some. Among millions of clones listed, just over 90% were seen once. Naivety among CD8 cells was defined by CD45RO negativity and positive CCR7 selection, thereby excluding terminally differentiated effector memory CD45RA+ cells. This TCR derives from a man younger than 30 in good health. Some clones in this sample may be carry-over from other donors' samples. The V gene is TRBV28, the J gene TRBJ2-7; D not certain. Sequencing was carried out using naive CD8+ T cells from PBMCs. CDR3 nucleotides: TGTGCCAGCAGTTTAAACCTGGTCGAGCAGTACTTC. Its translation is CASSLNLVEQYF.